The 17 T cell receptor beta chains reported below all come from one sample, sequenced in a study of T cell responses to AZD1222 COVID-19 vaccine. TCRdb keeps only in-frame clones here, not all; method: immunoSEQ multiplex PCR. The sample lists about 77,000 clones, 80% to 95% occurring once. The source material was peripheral blood, sampled 28 days after the second AZD1222 dose. These receptors originate from an adult who received the AZD1222 COVID-19 vaccine.

The chain recombines TRBV3-1 (or the pseudogene TRBV3-2) with TRBJ2-2, with TRBD1 identical over 7 bases. Germline values: CDR1 LGHDT, CDR2 YNNKEL (reference sequence). The CDR3 contains 14 residues. Trimming at V came to 5 bases and at J to 3 bases, leaving 3 bases not matched to a gene. CDR3 protein: CASSFQGDTGELFF. CDR3 coding DNA: TGTGCCAGCAGCTTCCAGGGGGACACCGGGGAGCTGTTTTTT.

The chain couples TRBV7-2 to TRBJ2-7, with 8 bases matching TRBD1. Germline V gene sequence: CDR1 SGHTA, CDR2 FQGNSA. The length of the CDR3 is 14 residues. The V segment lost 6 bases and the J segment 3 bases; nucleotides outside the gene matches: 7. CDR3 nucleotide sequence: TGTGCCAGCAGTTTGGACAGGGCAAGCTACGAGCAGTACTTC. It encodes CASSLDRASYEQYF.

The J gene is TRBJ1-5, the V gene TRBV6-2 or TRBV6-3; weak D call: TRBD1 (6 bases). The CDR3 spans 15 residues. Trimming stripped 6 bases from V and 3 bases from J, with 15 bases between. Germline V gene lookup returns CDR1 MNHEY and CDR2 SVGEGT. For the CDR3, the DNA is TGTGCCAGCAGCCCTCAGGGGAGTTTCAATCAGCCCCAGCATTTT. Its protein is CASSPQGSFNQPQHF.

The rearrangement uses TRBV5-1 and TRBJ1-6, with D uncertain. CDR1 SGHRS and CDR2 YFSETQ come from the germline V gene. V shed 4 bases and J shed 10 bases, with 21 bases lying between them. This CDR3 is 16 amino acids long. Written as DNA, the CDR3 is TGCGCCAGCAGCCTGGAGGTCGGGGTGGGTGGCTCACCCCTCCACTTT. Translated, it gives CASSLEVGVGGSPLHF. The variable domain in full, with the rest retrieved from reference TRBV5-1 and TRBJ1-6, is KAGVTQTPRYLIKTRGQQVTLSCSPISGHRSVSWYQQTPGQGLQFLFEYFSETQRNKGNFPGRFSGRQFSNSRSEMNVSTLELGDSALYLCASSLEVGVGGSPLHFGNGTRLTVT.

The chain carries TRBV2 and TRBJ2-1, with 7 nucleotides matching TRBD1. The CDR3 consists of 13 residues. The V gene's germline CDR1 is SNHLY and CDR2 FYNNEI. J gave up 10 bases and V 6 bases, and 9 bases lay outside the gene matches. CDR3 in amino acids: CASSDRDREEQFF. For the CDR3, the DNA is TGTGCCAGCAGCGACCGGGACAGAGAAGAGCAGTTCTTC.

The chain recombines TRBV9 with TRBJ1-2; D is unclear. CDR3 length equals 14 residues. Per germline, CDR1 SGDLS and CDR2 YYNGEE. V was trimmed by 0 bases and J by 4 bases, leaving 10 bases between them. CDR3 coding DNA: TGTGCCAGCAGCGTAGAGGGTCTCTCCTATGGCTACACCTTC. Translating gives CASSVEGLSYGYTF.

The chain employs TRBV7-8 and TRBJ1-1; D is uncertain. Germline values: CDR1 SGHVS, CDR2 FQNEAQ. The CDR3 sequence is 13 residues long. Trimming took 1 base from V and 5 from J, leaving 8 bases between them. The CDR3 region is CASSLGGQTEAFF. The CDR3 nucleotides are TGTGCCAGCAGCTTAGGAGGGCAGACTGAAGCTTTCTTT. Supplemented by reference TRBV7-8 and TRBJ1-1, the full variable domain reads GAGVSQSPRYKVAKRGQDVALRCDPISGHVSLFWYQQALGQGPEFLTYFQNEAQLDKSGLPSDRFFAERPEGSVSTLKIQRTQQEDSAVYLCASSLGGQTEAFFGQGTRLTVV.

V and J are TRBV2 and TRBJ2-1; 8 bases are shared with TRBD2. In germline, CDR1 is SNHLY, CDR2 FYNNEI. The length of the CDR3 is 14 residues. V was clipped by 6 bases and J by 8 bases; unmatched bases: 9. The CDR3 DNA follows: TGTGCCAGCAGCTGGACTAGCATCGGGGATGAGCAGTTCTTC. Translated, it gives CASSWTSIGDEQFF.

The genes are TRBV5-6 and TRBJ1-3, with a tentative D call TRBD1 (5 bases). This CDR3 is built from 17 residues. V was shortened by 0 bases and J by 3 bases, with 16 bases between the two germline ends. From germline, CDR1 is SGHDT and CDR2 YYEEEE. The CDR3 protein is CASSLAPATQGGNTIYF. The DNA of the CDR3 is TGTGCCAGCAGCTTGGCGCCCGCTACCCAGGGTGGAAACACCATATATTTT.

V is TRBV3-1 (or the pseudogene TRBV3-2) and J is TRBJ1-2; D remains ambiguous. The length of the CDR3 is 13 residues. The germline V and J ends were trimmed by 1 base and 0 bases, with 3 bases remaining between them. Germline CDR1 and CDR2: LGHDT and YNNKEL (reference sequence). The CDR3 sequence: CASSQVSNYGYTF. CDR3 in DNA: TGTGCCAGCAGCCAAGTCTCTAACTATGGCTACACCTTC.

The chain has TRBV6-1 and TRBJ1-2, with 9 bases lining up with TRBD1. The trim removed 3 bases at V and 7 bases at J, leaving 3 bases unmatched. This CDR3 has 13 amino acids. CDR1 and CDR2 (germline): MNHNS, SASEGT. The chain's CDR3 is CASSEGQGPGYTF. In nucleotides, the CDR3 is TGTGCCAGCAGTGAGGGACAGGGACCTGGCTACACCTTC.

The gene calls are TRBV30 and TRBJ2-4; 8 bases are a match to TRBD2. Germline CDR1 reads GTSNPN; CDR2 reads SVGIG (reference sequence). The V gene end was trimmed by 8 bases and the J gene end by 0 bases; junction bases not matched to a gene: 6. This CDR3 spans 14 amino acids. CDR3 nucleotides: TGTGCCCTGGGTAGCGGGGTAGCCAAAAACATTCAGTACTTC. Its protein product is CALGSGVAKNIQYF.

The CDR3 region has the DNA TGTGCCAGCAGTTATTCGAGCGGGAAAAACGAGCAGTACTTC. Residues: CASSYSSGKNEQYF. This chain joins TRBV6-2 or TRBV6-3 and TRBJ2-7; 7 bases are shared with TRBD2. This CDR3 has 14 residues. V trimming: 3 bases; J trimming: 5 bases; junction bases outside the gene matches: 7. CDR1 is MNHEY, CDR2 SVGEGT, per germline.

The chain employs TRBV5-1 and TRBJ2-7, with 9 bases lining up with TRBD2. Germline loops: CDR1 SGHRS, CDR2 YFSETQ. V shed 0 bases, J shed 3 bases, and the junction held 19 bases outside the gene matches. The CDR3 totals 20 residues. In DNA, the CDR3 is TGCGCCAGCAGCTTGGAGCGGGTTGGGGGGATTAGCGGGAGCCGCTACGAGCAGTACTTC. It specifies CASSLERVGGISGSRYEQYF.

The CDR3 sequence: CASSLGTGLEQPQHF. The CDR3, as DNA: TGTGCCAGCTCACTTGGGACAGGGCTGGAACAGCCCCAGCATTTT. This chain connects TRBV18 to TRBJ1-5; TRBD1 aligns across 9 bases. The germline V gene has CDR1 KGHSH and CDR2 LQKENI. With V trimmed by 4 bases and J by 7 bases, 8 bases remained unmatched. CDR3 length: 15 amino acids.

The chain combines TRBV7-2 with TRBJ2-1; 7 positions match TRBD2. CDR3 length equals 13 residues. The germline gives CDR1 SGHTA, CDR2 FQGNSA. With 10 bases clipped from V and 10 bases from J, the junction kept 13 bases outside the gene matches. The CDR3 nucleotides read TGTGCCACCGGGCTAGCGGCCCTCGGGGAGCAGTTCTTC. Residues: CATGLAALGEQFF.

This clone was recorded once. This chain links TRBV28 with TRBJ1-5, with D hard to call. Germline V gene sequence: CDR1 MDHEN, CDR2 SYDVKM. V dropped 7 bases and J dropped 2 bases, with 15 bases sitting between them. CDR3 length: 15 amino acids. The CDR3 here is CASILSSAGNQPQHF. The CDR3 nucleotides are TGTGCCAGCATATTATCGTCCGCGGGCAATCAGCCCCAGCATTTT.